Below, 16 T cell receptor beta chains from the same sample are listed, as sequenced in a study of PD-L1 blockade in urothelial cancer. TCRdb's copy holds only in-frame clones and misses some; the assay was immunoSEQ multiplex PCR. Among tens of thousands of clones, about 72% were seen once, and the ten largest hold about 3.6%. The sample consisted of PBMCs, taken around atezolizumab (anti-PD-L1) treatment. The receptors stem from a man between 65 and 85 years old with urothelial cancer.

This clone was found many times. The chain links TRBV7-2 to TRBJ1-5; D gene uncertain. Germline V gives CDR1 SGHTA, CDR2 FQGNSA. This CDR3 has 14 amino acids. V lost 4 bases and J lost 7, with 14 bases in between. The DNA for the CDR3 is TGTGCCAGCAGCTCCTCACGGGGATACCAGCCCCAGCATTTT. Protein: CASSSSRGYQPQHF.

The genes are TRBV19 and TRBJ2-7; 10 nucleotides align to TRBD2. The germline gives CDR1 LNHDA, CDR2 SQIVND (reference sequence). The CDR3 extends over 15 amino acids. V lost 6 bases and J lost 1; bases outside the gene matches: 6. CDR3 bases: TGTGCCAGTAGGCTACTAGCGGGGCCTTCCTACGAGCAGTACTTC. This codes for CASRLLAGPSYEQYF.

This clone was counted between two and nine times. This chain joins TRBV4-1 and TRBJ1-4; 9 bases map to TRBD1. J lost 7 bases, V lost 1 base, and 16 bases had no gene match. The CDR3 consists of 19 residues. Germline V gene sequence: CDR1 MGHRA, CDR2 YSYEKL. CDR3 region: CASSQVLRDRVFLGEKLFF. CDR3 nucleotide sequence: TGCGCCAGCAGCCAAGTTCTCCGGGACAGGGTATTCCTAGGTGAAAAACTGTTTTTT.

The V and J genes are TRBV4-3 and TRBJ1-1; TRBD1 aligns across 9 bases. V was pared by 8 bases and J by 11 bases, with 9 bases of the junction left unmatched. The germline gives CDR1 LGHNA, CDR2 YSLEER. The CDR3 has 12 amino acids. As DNA, the CDR3 is TGCGCCAGCTCCCTGGGGGACAGGGACGCTTTCTTT. Its translation: CASSLGDRDAFF.

The gene calls are TRBV28 and TRBJ2-3; 9 bases map to TRBD1. Trimming took 7 bases from V and 4 from J; bases not matched to a gene: 12. The germline gives CDR1 MDHEN, CDR2 SYDVKM. The CDR3 has 16 residues. CDR3 DNA: TGTGCCAGCACCACACCCAGACAGGGGGGCCCAGATACGCAGTATTTT. This translates into CASTTPRQGGPDTQYF.

The chain recombines TRBV19 with TRBJ2-3; 8 bases fit TRBD2. The CDR3 sequence is 14 residues long. V gave up 4 bases and J gave up 4 bases; unmatched junction bases: 4. From germline, CDR1 is LNHDA and CDR2 SQIVND (reference sequence). The CDR3 reads CASSSGRRADTQYF. The CDR3 DNA reads TGTGCCAGTAGTAGCGGGAGGAGGGCAGATACGCAGTATTTT. Variable domain in full (rest from reference TRBV19 and TRBJ2-3): DGGITQSPKYLFRKEGQNVTLSCEQNLNHDAMYWYRQDPGQGLRLIYYSQIVNDFQKGDIAEGYSVSREKKESFPLTVTSAQKNPTAFYLCASSSGRRADTQYFGPGTRLTVL.

This clone has only one observation. The rearrangement joins TRBV11-3 to TRBJ2-3; 7 positions match TRBD1. Per the germline V gene, CDR1 is SGHNT and CDR2 is YENEEA. This CDR3 region has 15 residues. Trimming removed 2 bases from V and 0 bases from J; junction bases left unmatched: 2. CDR3 sequence: CASSLRQGSTDTQYF. CDR3 nucleotides: TGTGCCAGCAGCTTACGACAGGGTAGCACAGATACGCAGTATTTT.

This sequence joins TRBV7-9 and TRBJ2-1; D is ambiguous. The germline V gene encodes CDR1 SEHNR and CDR2 FQNEAQ (reference sequence). The CDR3 covers 12 residues. V was pared by 2 bases and J by 10 bases, with 9 bases between. The CDR3, as DNA: TGTGCCAGCAGCTTATTTCTCACAGAGCAGTTCTTC. Protein product: CASSLFLTEQFF.

The genes are TRBV7-9 and TRBJ1-1, with D hard to call. The CDR3 has 13 amino acids. Germline CDR1 is SEHNR and CDR2 is FQNEAQ (reference sequence). Trimming left V 5 bases short and J 3 bases short, with 10 bases between. CDR3 amino acids: CASSLRQYTEAFF. Here the CDR3 DNA reads TGTGCCAGCAGCCTCCGACAATACACTGAAGCTTTCTTT. Full variable domain (remainder filled in from reference TRBV7-9 and TRBJ1-1): DTGVSQNPRHKITKRGQNVTFRCDPISEHNRLYWYRQTLGQGPEFLTYFQNEAQLEKSRLLSDRFSAERPKGSFSTLEIQRTEQGDSAMYLCASSLRQYTEAFFGQGTRLTVV.

This chain uses TRBV19 with TRBJ1-5, with D perhaps matching TRBD1 (6 bases). Trimming shortened V by 8 bases and J by 0 bases, and 20 bases separated the two germline ends. CDR1 LNHDA and CDR2 SQIVND come from the germline V gene (reference sequence). The CDR3 is 17 residues long. The CDR3 here is CASSTGITGYSNQPQHF. The CDR3 DNA is TGTGCCAGTTCGACAGGCATAACAGGTTATAGCAATCAGCCCCAGCATTTT.

The rearrangement uses TRBV5-1 and TRBJ2-5; 7 nucleotides agree with TRBD2. Looked up from germline, CDR1 is SGHRS and CDR2 is YFSETQ. The V segment lost 6 bases and the J segment 3 bases; nucleotides outside the gene matches: 2. The CDR3 has 12 amino acids. CDR3 sequence: CASMGGEETQYF. Written as DNA, the CDR3 is TGCGCCAGCATGGGAGGGGAAGAGACCCAGTACTTC.

The chain recombines TRBV9 with TRBJ2-5, with D possibly being TRBD2 (5 bases). Germline lookup yields CDR1 SGDLS and CDR2 YYNGEE. This CDR3 has 14 residues. Trimming pared 6 bases from V and 2 bases from J, leaving 14 bases between. The CDR3 coding sequence is TGTGCCAGCAATACGGGGAAGGGACAAGAGACCCAGTACTTC. It encodes CASNTGKGQETQYF. The full variable domain, its missing parts supplied by reference TRBV9 and TRBJ2-5, is DSGVTQTPKHLITATGQRVTLRCSPRSGDLSVYWYQQSLDQGLQFLIQYYNGEERAKGNILERFSAQQFPDLHSELNLSSLELGDSALYFCASNTGKGQETQYFGPGTRLLVL.

The chain recombines TRBV4-3 with TRBJ1-2; 9 bases match TRBD1. The CDR3 contains 16 residues. V shed 0 bases, J shed 5 bases, and the junction held 7 bases outside the gene matches. Germline V gene data show CDR1 as LGHNA and CDR2 as YSLEER. The CDR3 loop is CASSQDRVQGAYGYTF. For the CDR3, the DNA is TGCGCCAGCAGCCAAGATCGAGTACAGGGGGCATATGGCTACACCTTC.

For the CDR3, the DNA is TGTGCCAGCAGTGAAGCGAAGGGGGATACGCAGTATTTT. Translated: CASSEAKGDTQYF. The chain joins TRBV6-1 to TRBJ2-3; D perhaps matches TRBD1 (5 bases). The germline V and J ends were trimmed by 0 bases and 6 bases, with 7 bases remaining between them. Germline CDR1 is MNHNS and CDR2 is SASEGT. This CDR3 comprises 13 residues.

This clone turned up a few times. This chain uses TRBV19 with TRBJ1-4; no clear D gene. The CDR3 contains 15 residues. V gave up 4 bases and J gave up 5 bases, with 14 bases separating them. Germline CDR1 and CDR2: LNHDA and SQIVND (reference sequence). Here the CDR3 DNA reads TGTGCCAGTAGTACTCAGGCAAGTTCGAATGAAAAACTGTTTTTT. Its protein is CASSTQASSNEKLFF.

The chain uses TRBV29-1 and TRBJ2-3; 8 bases are a match to TRBD1. Per the germline V gene, CDR1 is SQVTM and CDR2 is ANQGSEA. V shed 7 bases and J 4 bases; nucleotides not matched to a gene: 7. The CDR3 runs 13 residues. The DNA for the CDR3 is TGCAGCGCCGGGGCAGGGGGCGCAGATACGCAGTATTTT. This codes for CSAGAGGADTQYF.